These 19 T cell receptor beta chains came from one sample sequenced in a study of shared clonotypes between healthy human individuals. Clones were read by immunoSEQ multiplex PCR, and TCRdb kept only the in-frame ones, dropping some. The sample includes roughly 510,000 clones, approximately 79% of them seen just once. The sample comprised PBMCs. The receptors come from a woman aged 40 to 50 in good health. Some clones in this sample may be carry-over from other donors' samples.

The rearrangement links TRBV9 to TRBJ2-7; the match to TRBD2 covers 11 bases. The CDR3 has 18 amino acids. V shed 3 bases and J 7 bases; nucleotides not matched to a gene: 18. Germline CDR1 is SGDLS and CDR2 is YYNGEE. The CDR3 here is CASSATIGTSGPGGEQYF. CDR3 sequence (DNA): TGTGCCAGCAGCGCAACGATCGGGACTAGCGGACCAGGGGGAGAGCAGTACTTC.

The V and J genes are TRBV2 and TRBJ1-6; no clear D gene. This CDR3 region has 15 residues. Trimming removed 6 bases from V and 10 bases from J, with 19 bases in between. Germline CDR1 SNHLY, CDR2 FYNNEI. The CDR3 here is CASRPVSPARSPLHF. The CDR3 nucleotides read TGTGCCAGCAGGCCCGTCTCCCCCGCTAGGTCACCCCTCCACTTT.

V is TRBV5-1 and J is TRBJ2-1; 8 nucleotides align to TRBD2. Germline lookup yields CDR1 SGHRS and CDR2 YFSETQ. The length of the CDR3 is 15 residues. V was clipped by 1 base and J by 3 bases; unmatched bases: 3. CDR3 region: CASSLSSGDYNEQFF. CDR3 sequence (DNA): TGCGCCAGCAGCTTGAGTAGCGGGGACTACAATGAGCAGTTCTTC.

As concerns this clone: The same CDR3 can be traced to other DNA sequences in this sample. V is TRBV27 and J is TRBJ2-1; D is unresolved. The CDR3 is made up of 11 amino acids. The V end was cut by 3 bases, the J end by 8 bases, with 5 bases between. Germline V gives CDR1 MNHEY, CDR2 SMNVEV (reference sequence). The chain's CDR3 is CASSFRYEQFF. The CDR3 bases are TGTGCCAGCAGTTTTCGTTATGAGCAGTTCTTC.

The count of this clone is one. V usage is TRBV2 and J usage is TRBJ2-5; 7 positions agree with TRBD1. The CDR3 has 13 amino acids. In germline, CDR1 is SNHLY, CDR2 FYNNEI. Germline trimming cut 6 bases from V and 5 bases from J; bases unmatched to any gene: 6. The CDR3 DNA reads as TGTGCCAGCAGGGGGGACAGTGGCGAGACCCAGTACTTC. As protein: CASRGDSGETQYF.

The chain employs TRBV7-2 and TRBJ2-7, with D possibly TRBD1 on 5 matching bases. Germline lookup yields CDR1 SGHTA and CDR2 FQGNSA. The CDR3 is made up of 15 amino acids. Trimming took 4 bases from V and 2 from J, leaving 15 bases between them. In DNA, the CDR3 is TGTGCCAGCAGCTGGACGTCAGGGCCCACCTACGAGCAGTACTTC. It codes for CASSWTSGPTYEQYF.

A few counts support this clone. This chain joins TRBV6-5 and TRBJ1-2; D possibly corresponds to TRBD1 (5 bases). With 0 bases removed from V and 2 bases from J, the gap between germline ends came to 10 bases. The CDR3 runs 15 residues. Germline V lookup: CDR1 MNHEY, CDR2 SVGAGI. The CDR3 bases are TGTGCCAGCAGTTACTCCGGTAGACAGAACTATGGCTACACCTTC. Its protein product is CASSYSGRQNYGYTF.

The chain recombines TRBV9 with TRBJ2-2; no clear D gene. Trimming stripped 2 bases from V and 1 base from J, with 12 bases between. The germline V gene encodes CDR1 SGDLS and CDR2 YYNGEE. The CDR3 covers 16 residues. CDR3: CASSVNERRNTGELFF. The CDR3 DNA follows: TGTGCCAGCAGCGTCAACGAACGGAGGAACACCGGGGAGCTGTTTTTT.

The CDR3 here is CASSRRLGQGDEQYF. The DNA of the CDR3 is TGTGCCAGCAGCCGGCGGTTAGGACAGGGTGACGAGCAGTACTTC. This sequence joins TRBV11-2 and TRBJ2-7; 8 bases agree with TRBD1. This CDR3 has 15 residues. The germline gives CDR1 SGHAT, CDR2 FQNNGV. V was pared by 5 bases and J by 5 bases, with 11 bases of the junction left unmatched. Full variable domain (rest looked up from reference TRBV11-2 and TRBJ2-7): EAGVAQSPRYKIIEKRQSVAFWCNPISGHATLYWYQQILGQGPKLLIQFQNNGVVDDSQLPKDRFSAERLKGVDSTLKIQPAKLEDSAVYLCASSRRLGQGDEQYFGPGTRLTVT.

For this clone: This probably arose from a read error, given a far larger clone one base away. The chain joins TRBV9 to TRBJ2-5; D is possibly TRBD2 (6 bases). Deletions cut 7 bases from V and 7 bases from J, with 20 bases between. The CDR3 loop spans 14 amino acids. Germline V gives CDR1 SGDLS, CDR2 YYNGEE. The CDR3 DNA reads TGTGCCAGCGGAGGGGCCGGAGCCGTGAGGACCCAGTACTTC. Its translation is CASGGAGAVRTQYF.

J is TRBJ1-1 and V is TRBV30; 9 bases align to TRBD1. The ends lost 8 bases at V and 0 bases at J; junction bases unmatched: 10. The CDR3 loop spans 15 amino acids. The germline CDR1 and CDR2 sequences are GTSNPN and SVGIG (reference sequence). CDR3: CARKTGGGMNTEAFF. In DNA form, the CDR3 reads TGTGCCAGAAAAACAGGGGGCGGAATGAACACTGAAGCTTTCTTT. The entire variable domain, with the rest obtained from reference TRBV30 and TRBJ1-1, is as follows: SQTIHQWPATLVQPVGSPLSLECTVEGTSNPNLYWYRQAAGRGLQLLFYSVGIGQISSEVPQNLSASRPQDRQFILSSKKLLLSDSGFYLCARKTGGGMNTEAFFGQGTRLTVV.

The rearrangement links TRBV28 to TRBJ1-5, with D unresolved. The CDR3 sequence is 14 residues long. V lost 5 bases and J 0 bases, leaving 8 bases between the germline ends. Germline V lookup: CDR1 MDHEN, CDR2 SYDVKM. Here the CDR3 DNA reads TGTGCCAGCAGTGCGCAAAATAGCAATCAGCCCCAGCATTTT. Translating gives CASSAQNSNQPQHF.

On this clone: This may stem from a read error, because a much larger clone lies one nucleotide away. This chain links TRBV7-3 with TRBJ2-2; 10 bases agree with TRBD2. Trimming removed 4 bases from V and 1 base from J; junction bases left unmatched: 0. The CDR3 sequence is 15 residues long. From germline, CDR1 is SGHTA and CDR2 FQGTGA. The CDR3 DNA reads TGTGCCAGCAGCTGGACTAGCGGGAACACCGGGGAGCTGTTTTTT. Translating it yields CASSWTSGNTGELFF.

The rearrangement uses TRBV7-3 and TRBJ2-2, with 9 bases identical to TRBD2. Germline trimming cut 1 base from V and 3 bases from J; bases unmatched to any gene: 6. Germline values: CDR1 SGHTA, CDR2 FQGTGA. This CDR3 comprises 17 residues. The chain's CDR3 is CASSLNGLAGDTGELFF. The DNA of the CDR3 is TGTGCCAGCAGCTTAAATGGCTTAGCGGGGGACACCGGGGAGCTGTTTTTT.

This clone was picked up a small number of times. J is TRBJ1-1 and V is TRBV7-8, with D hard to call. V gave up 7 bases and J gave up 0 bases, with 12 bases separating them. The CDR3 consists of 14 residues. Germline CDR1 SGHVS, CDR2 FQNEAQ. This CDR3 reads CASTPRRMNTEAFF. CDR3 coding DNA: TGTGCCAGCACCCCGAGGCGGATGAACACTGAAGCTTTCTTT.

With regard to this clone: A read error may produce the germline difference seen at one junction end. The chain employs TRBV19 and TRBJ2-3; a weak D match, TRBD2 (5 bases). Germline V lookup: CDR1 LNHDA, CDR2 SQIVND (reference sequence). The CDR3 is 11 residues long. The DNA of the CDR3 is TGTGCCAGTAGAATAGCGGATACGCAGTATTTT. It yields the protein CASRIADTQYF.

The rearrangement uses TRBV12-5 and TRBJ2-3, with 11 bases identical to TRBD2. This CDR3 is built from 15 residues. The ends lost 7 bases at V and 4 bases at J; junction bases unmatched: 7. The germline CDR1 and CDR2 sequences are LGHNT and FRNRAP. The CDR3 loop is CASALAGGLADTQYF. In DNA, the CDR3 is TGTGCTAGTGCCTTAGCGGGAGGGCTCGCAGATACGCAGTATTTT. Complete variable domain (other parts from reference TRBV12-5 and TRBJ2-3): DARVTQTPRHKVTEMGQEVTMRCQPILGHNTVFWYRQTMMQGLELLAYFRNRAPLDDSGMPKDRFSAEMPDATLATLKIQPSEPRDSAVYFCASALAGGLADTQYFGPGTRLTVL.

This sequence joins TRBV30 and TRBJ2-7; no clear D gene. The V end lost 2 bases, the J end lost 0 bases, and 8 bases lay between the germline ends. This CDR3 has 13 residues. Germline loops: CDR1 GTSNPN, CDR2 SVGIG (reference sequence). Here the CDR3 reads CAWSLGVSYEQYF. In DNA form, the CDR3 reads TGTGCCTGGAGTCTAGGTGTCTCCTACGAGCAGTACTTC.

V gene TRBV10-3 combines with J gene TRBJ2-7; D remains unclear. The length of the CDR3 is 11 residues. Per germline, CDR1 ENHRY and CDR2 SYGVKD. Trimming shortened V by 4 bases and J by 4 bases, and 5 bases separated the two germline ends. The CDR3 DNA reads TGTGCCATCAGTGCCGGATACGAGCAGTACTTC. This sequence encodes CAISAGYEQYF.